The rows below give T cell receptor beta chains drawn from one sample of a study of blood T cells in healthy people across ages. TCRdb itself ran the 5' RACE reads through MiXCR, one entry per CDR3 protein. The table records approximately 780,000 distinct CDR3 sequences, roughly 25% of them present only once. These same data were also listed under a study on T cells of mothers and their children.

Sequencing was done on a sample of blood. The receptors were sampled from a boy younger than 18 in good health. The CDR3 runs from the conserved cysteine through the conserved F or W. A D gene is named only where the DNA matches it firmly. Not all rows give a size; the values are once, few, many and, for expanded clones, a class.

>TRBV12-3/TRBV12-4|TRBJ2-3|TRBD2|NA
TGTGCCAGCAGACATAGCGGGGAAGGAACAGATACGCAGTATTTT
CASRHSGEGTDTQYF
>TRBV24-1|TRBJ2-4|TRBD2|NA
TGTGCCACCAGTGATTGGGCCAGGAGCGGGGGGGCAAACATTCAGTACTTC
CATSDWARSGGANIQYF
>TRBV4-1|TRBJ2-1|NA|NA
TGCGCCAGCAGCCAAGTCTATCTCCTCCACAATGAGCAGTTCTTC
CASSQVYLLHNEQFF
>TRBV2|TRBJ2-1|NA|NA
TGTGCCAGCAGTTACCGGGAGAACAATGAGCAGTTCTTC
CASSYRENNEQFF
>TRBV12-3/TRBV12-4|TRBJ1-2|TRBD1|NA
TGTGCCAGCAGTACCCCGTACAGGGGTGGCAGCTACACCTTC
CASSTPYRGGSYTF
>TRBV28|TRBJ1-5|NA|NA
TGTGCCAGCCATGTCAGCGGTCAGCCCCAGCATTTT
CASHVSGQPQHF
>TRBV12-5|TRBJ1-2|TRBD1|NA
TGTGCTAGTGGTTCTCGGACAGGGAGTGGGGGCTACACCTTC
CASGSRTGSGGYTF
>TRBV4-1|TRBJ2-1|NA|NA
TGCGCCAGCAGCCAAGAGGGGGCCAGCGGCCTCACCAATGAGCAGTTCTTC
CASSQEGASGLTNEQFF
>TRBV20-1|TRBJ2-5|TRBD2|NA
TGCAGTGCCCACGGGGGGGCCGTGGAGACCCAGTACTTC
CSAHGGAVETQYF
>TRBV12-3/TRBV12-4|TRBJ1-5|NA|few
TGTGCCAGCACCCATCGGGCCCAGGGGAATCAGCCCCAGCATTTT
CASTHRAQGNQPQHF
>TRBV5-1|TRBJ2-7|NA|few
TGCGCCAGCAGCTTAGACGCCGCCTACGAGCAGTACTTC
CASSLDAAYEQYF
>TRBV11-2|TRBJ2-5|NA|NA
TGTGCCAGCAGCTTGACAGCCTCCCAAGAGACCCAGTACTTC
CASSLTASQETQYF
>TRBV7-9|TRBJ2-2|NA|NA
TGTGCCAGCAGCAAAACCGGGGAGCTGTTTTTT
CASSKTGELFF
>TRBV20-1|TRBJ2-3|NA|NA
TGCAGTGCTTCCGGGACAAGAGATGGCACAGATACGCAGTATTTT
CSASGTRDGTDTQYF
>TRBV5-1|TRBJ2-7|NA|NA
TGCGCCAGCAGCGGGACTGTCGCCTACGAGCAGTACTTC
CASSGTVAYEQYF
>TRBV10-3|TRBJ2-2|NA|few
TGTGCCATCAGTGAGTCGGGGCAGGCGAACACCGGGGAGCTGTTTTTT
CAISESGQANTGELFF
>TRBV2|TRBJ2-1|NA|NA
TGTGCCAGCAGTGACGACAGCAACAATGAGCAGTTCTTC
CASSDDSNNEQFF
>TRBV9|TRBJ2-6|NA|once
TGTGCCAGCAGCTCCCTTCCGGGCGCTGGGGCCAACGTCCTGACTTTC
CASSSLPGAGANVLTF
>TRBV19|TRBJ2-1|TRBD2|few
TGTGCCAGTAGTATAACTGGGACTAGAGGGCCGAGCGATGAGCAGTTCTTC
CASSITGTRGPSDEQFF
>TRBV20-1|TRBJ1-5|TRBD1|NA
TGCAGTGCTAGACAGGGGGTTCAGCCCCAGCATTTT
CSARQGVQPQHF
>TRBV29-1|TRBJ2-7|TRBD1|few
TGCAGCGTTGCCGGGACAGGGGGCTTCTACGAGCAGTACTTC
CSVAGTGGFYEQYF
>TRBV19|TRBJ1-4|NA|NA
TGTGCCAGTACCCGCAGGGATTCCCAGGGACTGTTTTTT
CASTRRDSQGLFF
>TRBV6-6|TRBJ1-5|TRBD1|NA
TGTGCCAGCAGGGCCGGGACAGGGAATCAGCCCCAGCATTTT
CASRAGTGNQPQHF
>TRBV7-3|TRBJ2-1|NA|few
TGTGCCAGCAGCGGGGGAGAAGGGTCCTACAATGAGCAGTTCTTC
CASSGGEGSYNEQFF
>TRBV7-9|TRBJ1-2|NA|few
TGTGCCAGCAGCTTAGGGGGCAGAGCTAACTATGGCTACACCTTC
CASSLGGRANYGYTF
>TRBV12-3/TRBV12-4|TRBJ1-3|NA|NA
TGTGCCAGCAGAGCCACGATTCTCGAGGCGGGAAACACCATATATTTT
CASRATILEAGNTIYF